These 26 T cell receptor beta chains were sequenced from one sample in a study of post-analysis software for immune sequencing data. Researchers reported that TCR beta cDNA libraries carried unique molecular identifiers. MiXCR, run by TCRdb on the PCR reads, gives a single entry per CDR3 protein. The sample records about 500,000 distinct CDR3 sequences, 45% being singletons. Antigen specificity for these receptors is unknown. Points from the study as a whole: The study found TRBV5-6, TRBV5-1 and TRBV20-1 among five or six TRBV segments more frequent in patients than controls.

The sequenced material came from blood. The source of these receptors is a girl aged 5-17 years with multiple sclerosis.

Concerning this clonotype itself: One junction end does not reproduce the germline sequence, and a read error may be involved. V usage is TRBV12-3 or TRBV12-4 and J usage is TRBJ2-3; TRBD2 agrees at 13 bases. The CDR3 totals 15 residues. The CDR3 nucleotides read TGTGCCAGCAGGTTGGGACTAGCGGGATCAGATACGGAGTATTTT. Protein: CASRLGLAGSDTEYF.

The genes are TRBV6-2 or TRBV6-3 and TRBJ2-1, with 8 bases identical to TRBD1. Trimming at V came to 7 bases and at J to 4 bases, leaving 18 bases not matched to a gene. The V gene's germline CDR1 is MNHEY and CDR2 SVGEGT. This CDR3 is built from 18 residues. The CDR3 DNA reads TGTGCCAGCACCCGGAGGAGACAGGGGCTGGAGCTTTACAATGAGCAGTTCTTC. Protein sequence: CASTRRRQGLELYNEQFF.

The chain carries TRBV6-2 or TRBV6-3 and TRBJ1-2; D is possibly TRBD1 (5 bases). This CDR3 comprises 21 residues. The germline V and J ends were trimmed by 0 bases and 3 bases, with 29 bases remaining between them. Germline CDR1 and CDR2: MNHEY and SVGEGT. CDR3 DNA: TGTGCCAGCAGTTACTCAATTCACCCGACCGGGACCCTCGGGGGATACTATGGCTACACCTTC. It specifies CASSYSIHPTGTLGGYYGYTF.

This clonotype came up a few times. The chain has TRBV12-3 or TRBV12-4 and TRBJ1-2; possibly TRBD1 for D (6 bases). Trimming removed 3 bases at V and 8 bases at J, with 16 bases between. CDR3 length: 14 amino acids. CDR3 amino acids: CASSFGQSGGGYTF. CDR3 nucleotides: TGTGCCAGCAGTTTTGGACAGAGTGGTGGGGGCTACACCTTC.

The rearrangement joins TRBV7-2 to TRBJ1-1; 11 bases are a match to TRBD1. Per germline, CDR1 SGHTA and CDR2 FQGNSA. Trimming cost V 2 bases and J 1 base; bases outside gene matches: 6. CDR3 size: 17 residues. DNA for the CDR3: TGTGCCAGCAGCTTAATTGGGACAGGGGGGAGGAACACTGAAGCTTTCTTT. It translates to CASSLIGTGGRNTEAFF.

The J gene is TRBJ2-1, the V gene TRBV28, with D possibly TRBD2 on 6 matching bases. Judging by the DNA end, TRBJ2-7 fits better; the J call may be wrong. Germline CDR1 reads MDHEN; CDR2 reads SYDVKM. This CDR3 has 13 amino acids. CDR3 coding DNA: TGTGCCAGCAGGTCCAGCGGGTTTTACGAGCAGTACTTC. Protein product: CASRSSGFYEQYF.

This clonotype came up a few times. The chain employs TRBV20-1 and TRBJ2-7, with 12 positions matching TRBD2. The J call is uncertain, as TRBJ2-5 better fits the DNA end. Germline V gene sequence: CDR1 DFQATT, CDR2 SNEGSKA (reference sequence). The CDR3 runs to 14 residues. CDR3 sequence reads: CSASETSGRETQYF. CDR3 coding DNA: TGCAGTGCTAGCGAAACTAGCGGGAGGGAGACCCAGTACTTC.

The rearrangement uses TRBV5-1 and TRBJ2-1; 8 bases line up with TRBD2. The CDR3 contains 15 residues. After removal of 2 bases from V and 8 bases from J, the junction contained 9 bases not matched to a gene. Germline CDR1 and CDR2: SGHRS and YFSETQ. In nucleotides, the CDR3 is TGCGCCAGCAGCTTAGGGATAGCGGGATTCCATGAGCAGTTCTTC. Translation: CASSLGIAGFHEQFF.

The chain has TRBV5-1 and TRBJ1-4; D perhaps matches TRBD1 (5 bases). Trimming pared 1 base from V and 2 bases from J, leaving 15 bases between. In germline, CDR1 is SGHRS, CDR2 YFSETQ. CDR3 length: 17 residues. In DNA form, the CDR3 reads TGCGCCAGCAGCTTGAATGCCAGGGTGATGACTAATGAAAAACTGTTTTTT. This sequence encodes CASSLNARVMTNEKLFF.

The chain recombines TRBV5-5 with TRBJ1-1, with TRBD1 identical over 8 bases. Germline V gene lookup returns CDR1 SGHKS and CDR2 YYEKEE (reference sequence). The CDR3 consists of 17 residues. V shed 4 bases, J shed 0 bases, and the junction held 11 bases outside the gene matches. This chain's CDR3 is CASSPRGQAFMNTEAFF. The CDR3 coding sequence is TGTGCCAGCAGCCCACGGGGACAGGCATTTATGAACACTGAAGCTTTCTTT.

The gene calls are TRBV12-3 or TRBV12-4 and TRBJ1-1; no firm D call. The CDR3 runs 16 residues. The V and J ends lost 0 bases and 6 bases respectively, with 17 bases between them. CDR3 sequence (DNA): TGTGCCAGCAGTTTAGCCTCCCTGCGCGTCGGCGCTGAAGCTTTCTTT. Translating it yields CASSLASLRVGAEAFF.

V and J are TRBV9 and TRBJ2-1, with TRBD2 identical over 9 bases. The CDR3 extends over 20 amino acids. Germline CDR1 is SGDLS and CDR2 is YYNGEE. Trimming cost V 4 bases and J 3 bases; bases outside gene matches: 20. CDR3 in amino acids: CASSLRTVAGESRSYNEQFF. In DNA form, the CDR3 reads TGTGCCAGCAGCCTGCGTACGGTAGCGGGAGAGTCGAGGAGCTACAATGAGCAGTTCTTC. Based on the CDR3 plus reference TRBV9 and TRBJ2-1, the full variable domain is DSGVTQTPKHLITATGQRVTLRCSPRSGDLSVYWYQQSLDQGLQFLIQYYNGEERAKGNILERFSAQQFPDLHSELNLSSLELGDSALYFCASSLRTVAGESRSYNEQFFGPGTRLTVL.

The gene calls are TRBV7-2 and TRBJ2-3; a weak D match, TRBD2 (7 bases). Germline V gives CDR1 SGHTA, CDR2 FQGNSA. The CDR3 is 14 residues long. Between the trimmed V and J ends, which lost 5 bases and 6 bases, there was a span of 15 bases. In nucleotides, the CDR3 is TGTGCCAGCAGCGGTGTGGGGGGGCGGGATACGCAGTATTTT. Amino acids: CASSGVGGRDTQYF. The full variable domain, in which reference TRBV7-2 and TRBJ2-3 provide the parts outside the CDR3, is GAGVSQSPSNKVTEKGKDVELRCDPISGHTALYWYRQSLGQGLEFLIYFQGNSAPDKSGLPSDRFSAERTGGSVSTLTIQRTQQEDSAVYLCASSGVGGRDTQYFGPGTRLTVL.

This chain's CDR3 is CASSHRPDRGTQYF. The CDR3 nucleotides read TGCGCCAGCAGCCACCGACCCGACAGGGGGACCCAGTACTTC. The rearrangement uses TRBV4-3 and TRBJ2-5; 8 nucleotides match TRBD1. After removal of 3 bases from V and 7 bases from J, the junction contained 7 bases not matched to a gene. The CDR3 spans 14 residues. Looked up from germline, CDR1 is LGHNA and CDR2 is YSLEER.

Here the CDR3 DNA reads TGTGCCAGCAGTTACGGATCTAACTATGGCTACACCTTC. Its translation: CASSYGSNYGYTF. The V call is TRBV28, the J call TRBJ1-2; the D is unclear. Germline assignment: CDR1 MDHEN and CDR2 SYDVKM. The V and J ends lost 4 bases and 0 bases respectively, with 6 bases between them. This CDR3 has 13 residues.

This clonotype was observed a handful of times. The CDR3 spells CASRSTGTGAYEQYF. CDR3 bases: TGTGCCAGCAGATCGACCGGGACAGGGGCCTACGAGCAGTACTTC. The V gene is TRBV6-5, the J gene TRBJ2-4; 10 nucleotides agree with TRBD1. The J call may be mistaken, given a closer DNA end match to TRBJ2-7. Germline values: CDR1 MNHEY, CDR2 SVGAGI. The CDR3 is 15 residues long.

This clonotype appeared once. The chain is built from TRBV12-3 or TRBV12-4 and TRBJ2-1, with D maybe TRBD1 (5 bases). V lost 5 bases and J 1 base, leaving 18 bases between the germline ends. CDR3 length equals 17 residues. The CDR3 DNA reads as TGTGCCAGCAGTCGAGTACCAGGGCCCCAATCCTACAATGAGCAGTTCTTC. It is translated as CASSRVPGPQSYNEQFF.

A note on this clonotype: The junction does not match germline at one end; this may be a read error. V gene TRBV13 combines with J gene TRBJ2-1; D tentatively reads TRBD1 or TRBD2 (6 bases each). The CDR3 runs to 15 residues. The germline V gene has CDR1 PRHDT and CDR2 FYEKMQ (reference sequence). The CDR3, as DNA: TGTGCCAGCGGCTTAGGGGGGACCGGGGGCGATGAGCAGTTCTTC. Its protein is CASGLGGTGGDEQFF.

The chain joins TRBV5-1 to TRBJ2-1; 8 bases are a match to TRBD2. The junction had 12 bases not matched to a gene; V was cut back by 6 bases and J by 7 bases. Per germline, CDR1 SGHRS and CDR2 YFSETQ. The CDR3 covers 15 residues. The CDR3 DNA sequence: TGCGCCAGCACCATACAAGTGACTAGCGAGAATGAGCAGTTCTTC. Protein product: CASTIQVTSENEQFF. The full variable domain, rest sourced from reference TRBV5-1 and TRBJ2-1, is KAGVTQTPRYLIKTRGQQVTLSCSPISGHRSVSWYQQTPGQGLQFLFEYFSETQRNKGNFPGRFSGRQFSNSRSEMNVSTLELGDSALYLCASTIQVTSENEQFFGPGTRLTVL.

This clonotype occurred a few times. V usage is TRBV20-1 and J usage is TRBJ2-4, with D unclear. The closer fit of TRBJ2-7 to the DNA end suggests the J call may be wrong. In germline, CDR1 is DFQATT, CDR2 SNEGSKA (reference sequence). There are 12 residues in the CDR3. The DNA of the CDR3 is TGCAGTGCTAGAACTTTGGTCTACGAGCAGTACTTC. Its translation: CSARTLVYEQYF.

The rearrangement uses TRBV7-8 and TRBJ2-7; a weak D match, TRBD1 (6 bases). V was clipped by 5 bases and J by 3 bases, with 14 bases between them. CDR3 size: 14 residues. Germline V gives CDR1 SGHVS, CDR2 FQNEAQ. CDR3 sequence reads: CASSEQGRDYEQYF. DNA for the CDR3: TGTGCCAGCAGCGAACAGGGTCGTGACTACGAGCAGTACTTC.

This clonotype was counted a single time. The chain links TRBV28 to TRBJ2-7; 9 bases agree with TRBD1. The J call may be incorrect, as the DNA end agrees better with TRBJ2-4. The CDR3 spans 14 residues. CDR1 is MDHEN, CDR2 SYDVKM, per germline. The CDR3 DNA sequence: TGTGCCAGCGGCCTACAGGGGGCTAAAAACATTCAGTACTTC. This gives the protein CASGLQGAKNIQYF.

The chain employs TRBV4-3 and TRBJ1-2; no definite D call. The CDR3 consists of 15 residues. Per germline, CDR1 LGHNA and CDR2 YSLEER. Trimming cost V 4 bases and J 2 bases, with 14 bases left between them. In DNA, the CDR3 is TGCGCCAGCAGCCTGGGGAGAGCCACCAACTATGGCTACACCTTC. It codes for CASSLGRATNYGYTF.

Only a few counts were recorded for this clonotype. V and J are TRBV11-2 and TRBJ2-7, with D maybe TRBD2 (6 bases). The germline CDR1 and CDR2 sequences are SGHAT and FQNNGV. V lost 7 bases to trimming and J lost 6 bases, with 16 bases between them. The CDR3 contains 13 residues. The DNA of the CDR3 is TGTGCCAGCAAAAGGGGTCAGGGAGGCGAGCAGTACTTC. Translated: CASKRGQGGEQYF.

This clonotype occurred a few times. The chain recombines TRBV15 with TRBJ2-3; 14 bases map to TRBD2. This CDR3 comprises 18 residues. The V and J ends lost 5 bases and 5 bases, in that order; junction bases with no gene match: 12. Per germline, CDR1 LNHNV and CDR2 YYDKDF (reference sequence). CDR3 nucleotide sequence: TGTGCCACCAGCGGGGCCTCTTGGACTAGCGGGAGGCAAGATACGCAGTATTTT. It yields the protein CATSGASWTSGRQDTQYF.

The rearrangement joins TRBV6-6 to TRBJ2-1; 7 nucleotides agree with TRBD2. Germline V CDR1 and CDR2: MNHNY, SVGAGI (reference sequence). Losses at the gene ends were 4 bases for V and 1 base for J; bases not matched to a gene: 4. The CDR3 runs 15 residues. The chain's CDR3 is CASSLERGSYNEQFF. For the CDR3, the DNA is TGTGCCAGCAGTTTGGAGCGGGGTTCCTACAATGAGCAGTTCTTC.